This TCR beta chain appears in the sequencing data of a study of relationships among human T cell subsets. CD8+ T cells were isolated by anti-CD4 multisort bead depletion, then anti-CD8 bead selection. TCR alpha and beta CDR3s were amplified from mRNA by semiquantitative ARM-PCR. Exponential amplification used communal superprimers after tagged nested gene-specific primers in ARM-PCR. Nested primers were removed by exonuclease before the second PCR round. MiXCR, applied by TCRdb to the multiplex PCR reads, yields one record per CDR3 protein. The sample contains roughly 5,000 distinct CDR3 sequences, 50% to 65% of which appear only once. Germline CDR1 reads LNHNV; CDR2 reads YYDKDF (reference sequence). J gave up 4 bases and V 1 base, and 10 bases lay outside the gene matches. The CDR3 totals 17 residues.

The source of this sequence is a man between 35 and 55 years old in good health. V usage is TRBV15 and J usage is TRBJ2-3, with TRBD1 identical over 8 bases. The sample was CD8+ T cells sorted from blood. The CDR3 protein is CATSRARDRNGADTQYF. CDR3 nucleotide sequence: TGTGCCACCAGCAGAGCTAGGGACAGGAACGGCGCAGATACGCAGTATTTT.